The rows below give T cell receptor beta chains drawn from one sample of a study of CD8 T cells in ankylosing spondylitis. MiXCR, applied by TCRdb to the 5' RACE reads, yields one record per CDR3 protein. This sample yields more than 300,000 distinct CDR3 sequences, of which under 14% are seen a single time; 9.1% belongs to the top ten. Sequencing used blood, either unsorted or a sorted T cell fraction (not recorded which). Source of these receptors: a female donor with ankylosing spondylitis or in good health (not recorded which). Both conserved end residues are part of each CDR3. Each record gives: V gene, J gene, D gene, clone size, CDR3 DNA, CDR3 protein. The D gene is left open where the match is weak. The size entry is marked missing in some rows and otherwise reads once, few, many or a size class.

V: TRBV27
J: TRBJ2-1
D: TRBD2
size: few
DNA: TGTGCCAGCAGTCTCGTAGCGGGTATAGGTAGTGAGCAGTTCTTC
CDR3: CASSLVAGIGSEQFF

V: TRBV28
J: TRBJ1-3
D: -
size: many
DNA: TGTGCCAGCAGTTTGGGAGGAGATGGGGGTTTGAACACCATATATTTT
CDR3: CASSLGGDGGLNTIYF

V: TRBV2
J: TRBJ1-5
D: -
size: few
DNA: TGTGCCAGCAGTGAACTGGGATTTGATCAGCCCCAGCATTTT
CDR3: CASSELGFDQPQHF

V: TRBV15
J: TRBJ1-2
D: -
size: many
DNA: TGTGCCACCAGCAGAGCACATCAGTCGAATGCAGGGCCTTATAACTATGGCTACACCTTC
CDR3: CATSRAHQSNAGPYNYGYTF

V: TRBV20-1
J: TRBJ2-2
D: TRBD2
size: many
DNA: TGCAGTGCTAGACTCTTCGGACTAGCGGGGTCTAACGCGAACACCGGGGAGCTGTTTTTT
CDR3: CSARLFGLAGSNANTGELFF

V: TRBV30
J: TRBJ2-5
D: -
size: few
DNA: TGTGCCTGGACAGCTGGGGAGACCCAGTACTTC
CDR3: CAWTAGETQYF

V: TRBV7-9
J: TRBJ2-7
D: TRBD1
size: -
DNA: TGTGCCAGCAGCTTCCCCGGGACAGGGGGATACGAGCAGTACTTC
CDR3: CASSFPGTGGYEQYF

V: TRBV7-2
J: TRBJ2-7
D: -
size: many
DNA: TGTGCCAGCAGCTCACCGGGACGAACCTACGAGCAGTACTTC
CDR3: CASSSPGRTYEQYF

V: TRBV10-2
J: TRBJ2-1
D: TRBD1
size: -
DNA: TGCACCAGCAGTACAGGGGGCGCGGTCGCCTACAATGAGCAGTTCTTC
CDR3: CTSSTGGAVAYNEQFF

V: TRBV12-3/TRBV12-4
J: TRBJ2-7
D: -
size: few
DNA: TGTGCCAGCAGTCCCTCCCTGGGCTACGAGCAGTACTTC
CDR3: CASSPSLGYEQYF

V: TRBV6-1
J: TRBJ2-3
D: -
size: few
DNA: TGTGCCAGCAGTGAGAATGGCGGACCAGATACGCAGTATTTT
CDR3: CASSENGGPDTQYF

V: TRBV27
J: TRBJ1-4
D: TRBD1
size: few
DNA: TGTGCCAGCAGTTTGGGGTCGACAGGGGGAGGAAAACTGTTTTTT
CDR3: CASSLGSTGGGKLFF

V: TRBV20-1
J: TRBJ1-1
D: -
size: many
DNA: TGCAGTGCCTTAGTGGGTACAGCAGATTCTATACGCTTT
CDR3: CSALVGTADSIRF

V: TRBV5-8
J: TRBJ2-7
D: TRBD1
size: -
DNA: TGCGCCAGCATGAACAGGGGGTCCTACGAGCAGTACTTC
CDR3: CASMNRGSYEQYF

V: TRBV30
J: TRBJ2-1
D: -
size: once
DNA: TGTGCCTGGAGTACCCCTCGTGCCGGTTTTTCTTACAATGAGCAGTTCTTC
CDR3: CAWSTPRAGFSYNEQFF

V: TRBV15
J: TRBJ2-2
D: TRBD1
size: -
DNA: TGTGCCACCACCGTTGACAGGGGATATGGCGGGGAGCTGTTTTTT
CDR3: CATTVDRGYGGELFF

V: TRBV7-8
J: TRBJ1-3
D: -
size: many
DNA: TGTGCCAGCAGCCGGGACCTCTCTGGAAACACCATATATTTT
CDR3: CASSRDLSGNTIYF

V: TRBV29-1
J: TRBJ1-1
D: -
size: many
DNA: TGCAGCGTTGGCGGCGGACTAGGATCTTTCTTT
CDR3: CSVGGGLGSFF

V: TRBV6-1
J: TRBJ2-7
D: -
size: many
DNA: TGTGCCAGCAGTGAGGGCATGATCCCTTACGAGCAGTACTTC
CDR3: CASSEGMIPYEQYF

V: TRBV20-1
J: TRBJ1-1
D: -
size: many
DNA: TGCAGTGCTGCTGCTGGACGGGTCGTCGGGTACTTGAACACTGAAGCTTTCTTT
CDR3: CSAAAGRVVGYLNTEAFF

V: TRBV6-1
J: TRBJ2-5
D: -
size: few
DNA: TGTGCCAGCAGCCAAACTATGGGGGAGCGCGGGGAGACCCAGTACTTC
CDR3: CASSQTMGERGETQYF

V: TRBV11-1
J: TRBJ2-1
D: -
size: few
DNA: TGTGCCAGCAGCTTAAGGACTATAGTTGAGCAGTTCTTC
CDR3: CASSLRTIVEQFF

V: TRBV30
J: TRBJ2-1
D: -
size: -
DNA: TGTGCCTGGAGTGAAGTTGGGGGAACCGAGCAGTTCTTC
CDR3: CAWSEVGGTEQFF

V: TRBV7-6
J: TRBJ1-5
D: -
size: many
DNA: TGTGCCAGCAGCTTAACAGGGTTTGGCAATCAGCCCCAGCATTTT
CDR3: CASSLTGFGNQPQHF